A selection of T cell receptor beta chains follows, all from one sample in a study of cytomegalovirus exposure and HLA in healthy donors. Clones were sequenced by immunoSEQ multiplex PCR, and TCRdb holds only the in-frame ones, with some missing. The table lists approximately 59,000 clones, 93% of them singletons. Sequencing used PBMCs. Source of these receptors: a woman between 18 and 30 years old in good health and CMV-seropositive. CDR3s include the opening cysteine and the closing phenylalanine or tryptophan. The D gene is left open where the match is weak. A row's size may be missing; if present it is once, few, many or a size class.

v_gene	j_gene	abundance	d_gene	CDR3nt	CDR3aa
TRBV27	TRBJ1-5	NA	NA	TGTGCCAGCAGTTTGGGCATCAATCAGCCCCAGCATTTT	CASSLGINQPQHF
TRBV15	TRBJ2-7	NA	TRBD2	TGTGCCACCAGCAGAGGGGACCCATACGGGAGGGAGCAGTACTTC	CATSRGDPYGREQYF
TRBV4-1	TRBJ2-2	NA	TRBD1	TGCGCCAGCAGCCAAGTTTACGGACAGGGGGCAAACACCGGGGAGCTGTTTTTT	CASSQVYGQGANTGELFF
TRBV28	TRBJ1-5	NA	NA	TGTGCCAGCAGTTTATCAGGGTTACATCAGCCCCAGCATTTT	CASSLSGLHQPQHF
TRBV2	TRBJ1-4	NA	TRBD1	TGTGCCACCGGGTGGGGACAGGAAGATGAAAAACTGTTTTTT	CATGWGQEDEKLFF
TRBV6-6	TRBJ1-2	NA	TRBD1	TGTGCCAGCAGTCAGGGGGCTAACTATGGCTACACCTTC	CASSQGANYGYTF
TRBV4-1	TRBJ2-5	once	TRBD1	TGCGCCAGCAGGACCGCAGTACCGGGACAGGGGAGAGAGACCCAGTACTTC	CASRTAVPGQGRETQYF
TRBV13	TRBJ2-7	NA	TRBD1	TGTGCCAGCAGCTCCACTGGACAGGGGGCCAACGAGCAGTACTTC	CASSSTGQGANEQYF
TRBV13	TRBJ2-3	NA	TRBD1	TGTGCCAGCAGCAAATGGGACAGTGGAGATACGCAGTATTTT	CASSKWDSGDTQYF
TRBV11-3	TRBJ2-7	once	NA	TGTGCCAGCAGCTTGTCCAGGGGCGGCAACGAGCAGTACTTC	CASSLSRGGNEQYF
TRBV5-1	TRBJ2-4	NA	TRBD2	TGCGCCAGCAGCTTACGACTAGCGGGGAAGGTCAAAAACATTCAGTACTTC	CASSLRLAGKVKNIQYF
TRBV28	TRBJ1-6	once	NA	TGTGCCAGCAGTTTTCCGCAGGGAGGTTCACCCCTCCACTTT	CASSFPQGGSPLHF
TRBV27	TRBJ1-1	NA	TRBD1	TGTGCCAGCAGCTGGGGCGGACAGGGAGGTACTGAAGCTTTCTTT	CASSWGGQGGTEAFF
TRBV28	TRBJ1-5	NA	NA	TGTGCCAGCATCAGAACAGGACCGGAGCCCCAGCATTTT	CASIRTGPEPQHF
TRBV29-1	TRBJ1-1	NA	NA	TGCAGCGTTGTCAGGGACACTGAAGCTTTCTTT	CSVVRDTEAFF
TRBV7-9	TRBJ1-1	NA	NA	TGTGCCAGCAGCGCGCCCGAACTCGGACGGGGTACCAACACTGAAGCTTTCTTT	CASSAPELGRGTNTEAFF
TRBV7-9	TRBJ1-2	NA	TRBD1	TGTGCCAGCAGCTTAGCGGGAGGACAGGGGGCAAAAGGCTACACCTTC	CASSLAGGQGAKGYTF
TRBV29-1	TRBJ2-6	NA	NA	TGCAGCGTTTACCGGGCTGGGGCCAACGTCCTGACTTTC	CSVYRAGANVLTF
TRBV6-1	TRBJ1-5	NA	NA	TGTGCCAGCAGTGAATACAGGGCCTTGCAGCCCCAGCATTTT	CASSEYRALQPQHF
TRBV6-5	TRBJ2-2	NA	TRBD1	TGTGCCACGCGGGACAGGGGGTTCGGGGAGCTGTTTTTT	CATRDRGFGELFF
TRBV2	TRBJ1-5	NA	NA	TGTGCCAGCAGTGAATTCGTCAGGTCTACGGAGCCCCAGCATTTT	CASSEFVRSTEPQHF
TRBV5-4	TRBJ2-1	NA	TRBD2	TGTGCCAGCAGCTTGGGACTAGCGGGTTTAAGGATACTCAATGAGCAGTTCTTC	CASSLGLAGLRILNEQFF
TRBV18	TRBJ2-7	NA	TRBD1	TGTGCCAGCTCACCACCTGGACAGGGGTCCTACGAGCAGTACTTC	CASSPPGQGSYEQYF
TRBV9	TRBJ2-1	NA	TRBD2	TGTGCCAGCAGCTCCAGCGGGGGGCAGGCATATGAGCAGTTCTTC	CASSSSGGQAYEQFF
TRBV5-1	TRBJ1-2	NA	TRBD1	TGCGCCAGCAGCTTTTTCGACAGGGGGCGGGGTGGCTACACCTTC	CASSFFDRGRGGYTF
TRBV7-9	TRBJ1-6	NA	NA	TGTGCCAGCAGCTATAGCTCCTATAATTCACCCCTCCACTTT	CASSYSSYNSPLHF
TRBV14	TRBJ2-3	NA	TRBD2	TGTGCCAGCAGCGTCCGACTAGCGGGGGGCCAAGATACGCAGTATTTT	CASSVRLAGGQDTQYF
TRBV5-1	TRBJ1-2	once	NA	TGCGCCAGCAGCAGAGCACTTGGTGGAGGGAATGGCTACACCTTC	CASSRALGGGNGYTF
TRBV7-9	TRBJ2-1	NA	TRBD1	TGTGCCAGCAGCTTAGGGACAGGGGCCAATGAGCAGTTCTTC	CASSLGTGANEQFF
TRBV6-5	TRBJ2-7	NA	TRBD1	TGTGCCAGCAGCCTCCCCGGGACAGGGTCATACGAGCAGTACTTC	CASSLPGTGSYEQYF
TRBV6-5	TRBJ1-6	NA	NA	TGTGCCAGCAGTTACTCAACGAGCTCCTATAATTCACCCCTCCACTTT	CASSYSTSSYNSPLHF
TRBV4-3	TRBJ2-1	NA	TRBD2	TGCGCCAGCAGCAAACACTCTGCGACTAGCGCTACCTACAATGAGCAGTTCTTC	CASSKHSATSATYNEQFF
TRBV5-1	TRBJ1-2	NA	NA	TGCGCCAGCAGCTTGGTTCAGGGCAGCTATGGCTACACCTTC	CASSLVQGSYGYTF
TRBV4-1	TRBJ2-2	NA	TRBD2	TGCGCCAGCAGCCCTCTGGGGACTAGCGGGGGAACCGGGGAGCTGTTTTTT	CASSPLGTSGGTGELFF
TRBV7-2	TRBJ2-7	NA	TRBD2	TGTGCCAGCAGCTACCGGACTAGCGGGGGGACCTTCTCCTACGAGCAGTACTTC	CASSYRTSGGTFSYEQYF
TRBV2	TRBJ1-1	NA	NA	TGTGCCAGCCCGGGGTGGCCTGAAGCTTTCTTT	CASPGWPEAFF
TRBV4-3	TRBJ1-2	NA	TRBD1	TGCGCCAGCAGCCTAACAGGGGGCGATGGTCTTGGCTACACCTTC	CASSLTGGDGLGYTF
TRBV14	TRBJ2-7	NA	NA	TGTGCCAGCAGCCAAGCTGTAGGGGGGGATAACTACGAGCAGTACTTC	CASSQAVGGDNYEQYF
TRBV11-2	TRBJ2-3	NA	NA	TGTGCCAGCAGCTCCCTGAGTCGGGCAGATACGCAGTATTTT	CASSSLSRADTQYF
TRBV7-2	TRBJ2-1	NA	TRBD2	TGTGCCAGCAGCTTAGAAAACGCTAGCGGGGAGAAGCGTGAGCAGTTCTTC	CASSLENASGEKREQFF
TRBV28	TRBJ2-7	NA	NA	TGTGCCAGCAGCCTCGGAGACTACGAGCAGTACTTC	CASSLGDYEQYF
TRBV7-2	TRBJ1-6	NA	NA	TGTGCCAGCAGCGTGACAGTAGGGGGTTCACCCCTCCACTTT	CASSVTVGGSPLHF
TRBV7-7	TRBJ1-3	NA	NA	TGTGCCAGCAGTCTGGACAGTAACTCTGGAAACACCATATATTTT	CASSLDSNSGNTIYF
TRBV12-5	TRBJ2-2	NA	NA	TGTGCTAGTGGTTTGGTGCCCCTATTGAACACCGGGGAGCTGTTTTTT	CASGLVPLLNTGELFF
TRBV28	TRBJ1-1	once	TRBD1	TGTGCCAGCAGTTCAACCACCGCAGGGGGCACTGAAGCTTTCTTT	CASSSTTAGGTEAFF
TRBV7-9	TRBJ2-3	NA	NA	TGTGCCAGCAGCTCCGGGACTGTTGGAGATACGCAGTATTTT	CASSSGTVGDTQYF
TRBV6-5	TRBJ1-5	NA	NA	TGTGCCAGCAGTTACGAGGTGGGGGGGCCCCAGCATTTT	CASSYEVGGPQHF
TRBV4-3	TRBJ2-5	once	TRBD2	TGCGCCAGCAGCCTGGGCGGGGGAGAGACCCAGTACTTC	CASSLGGGETQYF
TRBV7-9	TRBJ1-1	NA	NA	TGTGCCAGCAGCTTCGCAGGGCGGAACACTGAAGCTTTCTTT	CASSFAGRNTEAFF
TRBV7-9	TRBJ1-5	NA	NA	TGTGCCAGCAGCCCAGACAATCAGCCCCAGCATTTT	CASSPDNQPQHF
TRBV29-1	TRBJ2-4	NA	NA	TGCAGCGTTGTGGACCCTGGACTAGCCAAAAACATTCAGTACTTC	CSVVDPGLAKNIQYF
TRBV6-6	TRBJ2-2	NA	NA	TGTGCCAGCAGTTACTCGGGACAGAACACCGGGGAGCTGTTTTTT	CASSYSGQNTGELFF
TRBV2	TRBJ1-6	NA	NA	TGTGCCAGCTCTCGAACAGGGAGATCACCCCTCCACTTT	CASSRTGRSPLHF
TRBV6-1	TRBJ2-1	NA	NA	TGTGCTACCAAGGGGACCTACAATGAGCAGTTCTTC	CATKGTYNEQFF
TRBV2	TRBJ1-5	NA	NA	TGTGCCAGTAAAGTGGACAGAGGCAATCAGCCCCAGCATTTT	CASKVDRGNQPQHF
TRBV6-6	TRBJ2-3	once	NA	TGTGCCAGCAGTTACTCGGGGGGGCCGGGCACAGATACGCAGTATTTT	CASSYSGGPGTDTQYF
TRBV7-8	TRBJ1-5	NA	NA	TGTGCCAGCAGCTTAAATGTGGGCGGGTATAGCAATCAGCCCCAGCATTTT	CASSLNVGGYSNQPQHF